This TCR beta chain was documented in a study of cytomegalovirus exposure and HLA in healthy donors. The PCR made use of 60 Vbeta and 13 Jbeta primers. Data came from immunoSEQ multiplex PCR; TCRdb stores just in-frame clones and leaves some out. The sample has approximately 110,000 clones; under 90% are singletons. From germline, CDR1 is MNHEY and CDR2 SMNVEV (reference sequence). CDR3 size: 15 residues. The trim removed 5 bases at V and 4 bases at J, leaving 8 bases unmatched. This TCR derives from a woman aged 30 to 39 in good health and CMV-seronegative. The source material was PBMCs. The chain employs TRBV27 and TRBJ1-2, with TRBD1 matching 9 bases. This CDR3 reads CASSPRTGDAYGYTF. The CDR3, as DNA: TGTGCCAGCAGTCCACGGACAGGGGATGCCTATGGCTACACCTTC.